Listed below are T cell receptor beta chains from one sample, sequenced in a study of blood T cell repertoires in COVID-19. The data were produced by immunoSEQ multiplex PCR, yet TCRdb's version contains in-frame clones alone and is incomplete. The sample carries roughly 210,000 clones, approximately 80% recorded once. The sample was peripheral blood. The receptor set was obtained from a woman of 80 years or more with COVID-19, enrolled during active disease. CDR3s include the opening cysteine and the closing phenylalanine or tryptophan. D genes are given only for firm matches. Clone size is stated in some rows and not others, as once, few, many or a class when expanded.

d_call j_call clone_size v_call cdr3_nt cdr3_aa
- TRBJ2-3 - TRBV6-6 TGTGCCAGCAGTTACGGCAGGGGAGATACGCAGTATTTT CASSYGRGDTQYF
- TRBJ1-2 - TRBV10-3 TGTGCCATCAGTGAGGGCAGGGCCGAGGGCTACACCTTC CAISEGRAEGYTF
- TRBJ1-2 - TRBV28 TGTGCCAGCAGTTTATCTCGGGGGGCCTTTCCCTATGGCTACACCTTC CASSLSRGAFPYGYTF
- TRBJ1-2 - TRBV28 TGTGCCAGCAGTTTATTACAGCCTAACTATGGCTACACCTTC CASSLLQPNYGYTF
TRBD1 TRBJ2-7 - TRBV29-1 TGCAGCGCCACCGGGACAGCCGACTACGAGCAGTACTTC CSATGTADYEQYF
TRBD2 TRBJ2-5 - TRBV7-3 TGTCCCAGCAGCTTACGGGGATTGGGGCGGGGGAGGCAAGAGACCCAGTACTTC CPSSLRGLGRGRQETQYF
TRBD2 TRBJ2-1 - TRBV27 TGTGCCAGCTGGCGGGGGGGCACCTACAATGAGCAGTTCTTC CASWRGGTYNEQFF
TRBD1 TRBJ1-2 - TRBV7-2 TGTGCCAGCAGCTTAGGGACGGACAGGGGGGCCTATGGCTACACCTTC CASSLGTDRGAYGYTF
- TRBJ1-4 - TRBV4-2 TGTGCCAGCAGCCAAGTAGGAATTGGGAGATCAACTAATGAAAAACTGTTTTTT CASSQVGIGRSTNEKLFF
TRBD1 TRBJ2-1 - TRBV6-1 TGTGCCAGCAGTGAATGGGGGACAGGGGGCGGGAATGAGCAGTTCTTC CASSEWGTGGGNEQFF
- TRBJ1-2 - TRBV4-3 TGCGCCAGCAGCCCCTCCAGGGGAGTCTATGGCTACACCTTC CASSPSRGVYGYTF
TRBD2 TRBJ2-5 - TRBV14 TGTGCCAGCAGCCGCATACGACCGGGACTAAAGGGAGAGACCCAGTACTTC CASSRIRPGLKGETQYF
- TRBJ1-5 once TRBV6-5 TGTGCCAGCGGAACAACGAGGCAGCCCCAGCATTTT CASGTTRQPQHF
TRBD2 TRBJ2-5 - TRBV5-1 TGCGCCAGCAGCCCCACTAGCGGGGGGGCGAAAGAGACCCAGTACTTC CASSPTSGGAKETQYF
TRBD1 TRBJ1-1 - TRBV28 TGTGCCAGCAGTTTAAATGAAGGGGGCAGAGCTTTCTTT CASSLNEGGRAFF
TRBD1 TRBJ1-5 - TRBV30 TGTGCCTGGAGTCCGACAGGGCCCAATCAGCCCCAGCATTTT CAWSPTGPNQPQHF
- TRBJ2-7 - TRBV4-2 TGTGCCAGCAGCCAACTCGGGGGGCCCAACGACTACGAGCAGTACTTC CASSQLGGPNDYEQYF
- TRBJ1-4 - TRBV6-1 TGTGCCAGCAGTGAAGTGGGACAAGCCTTTGGGGAAAAACTGTTTTTT CASSEVGQAFGEKLFF
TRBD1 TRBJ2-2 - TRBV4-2 TGTGCCAGCAGCCAAGGACAGGGTGACACCGGGGAGCTGTTTTTT CASSQGQGDTGELFF
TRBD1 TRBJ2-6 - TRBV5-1 TGCGCCAGCAGGAGTACAATGGGACAGGGGGCGGTTGGGGCCAACGTCCTGACTTTC CASRSTMGQGAVGANVLTF
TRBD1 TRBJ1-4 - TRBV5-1 TGCGCCAGCAGCTTCCGAGGACAGGCTATTGCAACTAATGAAAAACTGTTTTTT CASSFRGQAIATNEKLFF
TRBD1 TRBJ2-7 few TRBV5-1 TGCGCCAGCAGCTTGGGCGACAGGGATGGCTACGAGCAGTACTTC CASSLGDRDGYEQYF
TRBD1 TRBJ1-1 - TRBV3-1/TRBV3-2 TGTGCCAGCAGCCCCGCAGCAGGGGGCACTGAAGCTTTCTTT CASSPAAGGTEAFF
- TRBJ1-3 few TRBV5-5 TGTGCCAGCAGCTTGGGCCCACAGGGATTCTCTGGAAACACCATATATTTT CASSLGPQGFSGNTIYF